This is a list of T cell receptor beta chains from one sample in a study of blood T cell repertoires in COVID-19. Here immunoSEQ multiplex PCR was the method, and the copy in TCRdb shows in-frame clones only, minus some. This sample has about 87,000 clones, with approximately 80% found just once. Sequenced material: peripheral blood. These receptors originate from a woman aged 70-85 years with acute or convalescent COVID-19. CDR3s include the opening cysteine and the closing phenylalanine or tryptophan. The D gene is left open where the match is weak. The listing skips clone size in some rows; elsewhere it reads once, few, many or a size class.

13,once,-,TRBV19,TRBJ1-2,TGTGCCAGCCGCTCGGACAGCTCATATGGCTACACCTTC,CASRSDSSYGYTF
16,-,-,TRBV11-1,TRBJ2-5,TGTGCCAGCAGCTTAGTCGGCGGAGGGTTCCAAGAGACCCAGTACTTC,CASSLVGGGFQETQYF
15,-,TRBD1,TRBV6-5,TRBJ1-6,TGTGCCAGCAGTTCAGGACAGGGGGCGCATTCACCCCTCCACTTT,CASSSGQGAHSPLHF
15,-,-,TRBV14,TRBJ1-1,TGTGCCAGCAGCCCTCCGACAGGAGCGAACACTGAAGCTTTCTTT,CASSPPTGANTEAFF
15,-,TRBD1,TRBV15,TRBJ2-2,TGTGCCACCAGCAGGAGGACAGGGCAGACCGGGGAGCTGTTTTTT,CATSRRTGQTGELFF
14,-,-,TRBV5-1,TRBJ2-3,TGCGCCAGCAGCTTGGAAGGGAGGAGGGATACGCAGTATTTT,CASSLEGRRDTQYF
13,-,-,TRBV11-2,TRBJ2-7,TGTGCCAGCAGCTTAGTGGGGGCTGACGAGCAGTACTTC,CASSLVGADEQYF
16,few,TRBD1,TRBV6-1,TRBJ2-7,TGTGCCAGCAGCGAAGGGTGGGACAGAGTAGACTACGAGCAGTACTTC,CASSEGWDRVDYEQYF
14,-,-,TRBV5-1,TRBJ1-1,TGCGCCAGCACCCACGGGACATCTAATTCTGAAGCTTTCTTT,CASTHGTSNSEAFF
13,-,-,TRBV9,TRBJ1-1,TGTGCCAGCAGCGTTTTAGGAGACACTGAAGCTTTCTTT,CASSVLGDTEAFF
16,-,-,TRBV2,TRBJ2-6,TGTGCCAGCAGTGGGACATTCTCCTCTGGGGCCAACGTCCTGACTTTC,CASSGTFSSGANVLTF
14,-,-,TRBV29-1,TRBJ2-1,TGCAGCGGGCAGGGTAGTAGCTCCTACAATGAGCAGTTCTTC,CSGQGSSSYNEQFF
18,-,-,TRBV24-1,TRBJ1-2,TGTGCCACCAGTGATTTGGGGGCCAGGGGAAAAATTAACTATGGCTACACCTTC,CATSDLGARGKINYGYTF
14,-,-,TRBV7-9,TRBJ1-2,TGTGCCAGCAGCTTTATAAACAGCCCACAAGGCTACACCTTC,CASSFINSPQGYTF
15,-,-,TRBV4-1,TRBJ1-4,TGCGCCAGCAGCCAAGAAAGGCGGTCGGAGGAAAAACTGTTTTTT,CASSQERRSEEKLFF
18,-,-,TRBV11-3,TRBJ1-3,TGTGCCAGCAGCTTAGAATATGCGGGACCCGGATCCTTAAACACCATATATTTT,CASSLEYAGPGSLNTIYF
16,once,-,TRBV14,TRBJ2-7,TGTGCCAGCAGCCGAACGGGGAATATCCTCTCCTACGAGCAGTACTTC,CASSRTGNILSYEQYF
14,-,-,TRBV9,TRBJ1-2,TGTGCCAGCAGCGTAAGCGGGGGTAGCTATGGCTACACCTTC,CASSVSGGSYGYTF
14,-,-,TRBV9,TRBJ2-3,TGTGCCAGCAGCGTAAGCGGCCACACAGATACGCAGTATTTT,CASSVSGHTDTQYF
13,-,-,TRBV27,TRBJ1-2,TGTGCCAGCAGTTTCTACAGTAACTATGGCTACACCTTC,CASSFYSNYGYTF
17,once,-,TRBV11-2,TRBJ2-3,TGTGCCAGCAGCTCCTCCCGGGGGGGACAGAACACAGATACGCAGTATTTT,CASSSSRGGQNTDTQYF
18,-,TRBD2,TRBV27,TRBJ2-2,TGTGCCAGCAGAACAACCCTTCTCGGGGGGACGAACACCGGGGAGCTGTTTTTT,CASRTTLLGGTNTGELFF
14,once,-,TRBV21-1,TRBJ1-2,TGTGCCAGCAGCAACAGGGGTCTCCTAAATGGCTACACCTTC,CASSNRGLLNGYTF
12,-,TRBD1,TRBV28,TRBJ1-1,TGTGCCAGCAGTACGACAGGGATGGTAGCTTTCTTT,CASSTTGMVAFF
14,-,-,TRBV4-1,TRBJ2-1,TGCGCCAGCAGCCTCCGGGACAAGTACAATGAGCAGTTCTTC,CASSLRDKYNEQFF
13,-,-,TRBV12-3/TRBV12-4,TRBJ1-6,TGTGCCAGCAGTCAGGGTGGAAATTCACCCCTCCACTTT,CASSQGGNSPLHF
14,once,TRBD1,TRBV7-9,TRBJ2-5,TGTGCCAGCAGCTCCGCCGGGACAGGGGAGACCCAGTACTTC,CASSSAGTGETQYF
13,few,-,TRBV19,TRBJ1-2,TGTGCCAGTAGTATCAGACTTAACTATGGCTACACCTTC,CASSIRLNYGYTF
16,-,-,TRBV19,TRBJ1-2,TGTGCCAGTAGTTTTGGGGGGGACGGATGGAACTATGGCTACACCTTC,CASSFGGDGWNYGYTF
12,-,TRBD1,TRBV10-3,TRBJ1-1,TGTGCCAGCCAATCGGGACAGGATGAAGCTTTCTTT,CASQSGQDEAFF
13,-,-,TRBV12-5,TRBJ1-1,TGTGCTAGTGGCCGAACCACCGACAGGGAAGCTTTCTTT,CASGRTTDREAFF
13,-,TRBD1,TRBV10-1,TRBJ1-2,TGCGCCAGCAGTGAGAAAGGGGGCGTAAGCTACACCTTC,CASSEKGGVSYTF
14,-,TRBD1,TRBV27,TRBJ1-5,TGTGCCAGCAGTTTATCAGGGGGCACGCAGCCCCAGCATTTT,CASSLSGGTQPQHF
15,-,-,TRBV2,TRBJ1-2,TGTGCCAGCAGACCCCGGGACACCTCTAACTATGGCTACACCTTC,CASRPRDTSNYGYTF
13,-,-,TRBV19,TRBJ1-2,TGTGCCAGTAGTTGGCGGGCTAACTATGGCTACACCTTC,CASSWRANYGYTF
13,-,-,TRBV6-5,TRBJ2-1,TGTGCCAGCAGTACCCGGGAAAACAATGAGCAGTTCTTC,CASSTRENNEQFF
13,-,-,TRBV2,TRBJ1-1,TGTGCCAGCACTCGACAGCTATCCACTGAAGCTTTCTTT,CASTRQLSTEAFF
12,-,-,TRBV10-1,TRBJ1-5,TGCGCCAGCCTCCCGGGCAATCAGCCCCAGCATTTT,CASLPGNQPQHF
15,-,-,TRBV5-6,TRBJ1-1,TGTGCCAGCAGCTTAGTCACTGGGAGTGAAACTGAAGCTTTCTTT,CASSLVTGSETEAFF